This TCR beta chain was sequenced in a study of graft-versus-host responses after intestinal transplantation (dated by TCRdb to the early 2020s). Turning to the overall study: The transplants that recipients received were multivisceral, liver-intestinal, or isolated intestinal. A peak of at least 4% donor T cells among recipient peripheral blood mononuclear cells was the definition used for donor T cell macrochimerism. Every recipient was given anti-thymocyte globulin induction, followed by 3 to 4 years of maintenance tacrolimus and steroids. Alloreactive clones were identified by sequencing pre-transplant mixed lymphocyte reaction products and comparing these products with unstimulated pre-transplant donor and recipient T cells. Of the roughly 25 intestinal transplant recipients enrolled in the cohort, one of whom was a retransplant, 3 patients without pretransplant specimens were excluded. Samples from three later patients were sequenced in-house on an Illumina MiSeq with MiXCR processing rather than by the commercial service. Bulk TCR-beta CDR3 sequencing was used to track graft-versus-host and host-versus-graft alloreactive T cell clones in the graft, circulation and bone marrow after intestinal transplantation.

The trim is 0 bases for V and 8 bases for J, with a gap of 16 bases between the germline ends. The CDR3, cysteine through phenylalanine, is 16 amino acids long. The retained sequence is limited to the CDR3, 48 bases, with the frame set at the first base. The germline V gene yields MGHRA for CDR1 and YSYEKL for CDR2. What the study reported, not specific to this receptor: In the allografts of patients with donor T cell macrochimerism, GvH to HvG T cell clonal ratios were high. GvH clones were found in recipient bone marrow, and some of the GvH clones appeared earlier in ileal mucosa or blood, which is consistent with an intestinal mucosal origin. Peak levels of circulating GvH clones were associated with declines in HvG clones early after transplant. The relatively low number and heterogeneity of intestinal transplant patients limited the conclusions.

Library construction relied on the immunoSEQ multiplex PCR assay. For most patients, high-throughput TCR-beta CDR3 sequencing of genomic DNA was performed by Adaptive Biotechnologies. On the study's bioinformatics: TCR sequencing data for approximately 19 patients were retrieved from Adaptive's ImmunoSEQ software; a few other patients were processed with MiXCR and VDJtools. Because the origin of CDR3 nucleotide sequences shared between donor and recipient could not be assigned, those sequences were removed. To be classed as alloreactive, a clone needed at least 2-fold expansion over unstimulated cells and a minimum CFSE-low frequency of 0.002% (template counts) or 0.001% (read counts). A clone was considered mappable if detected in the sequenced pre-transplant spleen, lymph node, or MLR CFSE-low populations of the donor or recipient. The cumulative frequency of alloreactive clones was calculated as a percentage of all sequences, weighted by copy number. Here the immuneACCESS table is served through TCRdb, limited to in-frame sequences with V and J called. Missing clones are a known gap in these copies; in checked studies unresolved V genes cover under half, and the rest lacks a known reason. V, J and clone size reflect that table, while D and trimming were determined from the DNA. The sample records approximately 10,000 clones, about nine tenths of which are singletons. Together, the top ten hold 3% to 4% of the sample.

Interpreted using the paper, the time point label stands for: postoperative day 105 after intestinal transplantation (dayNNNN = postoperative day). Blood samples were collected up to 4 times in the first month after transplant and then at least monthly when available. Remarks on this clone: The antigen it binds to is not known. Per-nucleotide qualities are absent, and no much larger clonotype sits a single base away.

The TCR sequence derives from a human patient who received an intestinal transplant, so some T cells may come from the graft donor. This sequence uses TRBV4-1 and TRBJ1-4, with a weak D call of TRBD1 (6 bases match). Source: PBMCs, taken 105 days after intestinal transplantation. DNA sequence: TGCGCCAGCAGCCAAGATTCCGCAGGGGTAGCGGAAAAACTGTTTTTT. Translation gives CASSQDSAGVAEKLFF.